A selection of T cell receptor beta chains follows, all from one sample in a study of Ad26.COV2.S vaccination and SARS-CoV-2 variants. The assay was immunoSEQ multiplex PCR, and TCRdb's table has in-frame clones only and misses some. The sample consists of over 400,000 clones, 92% of them appearing once. The source material was peripheral blood, sampled in a trial of Ad26.COV2.S vaccine versus placebo. All receptors derive from a person aged 18 to 59 who received the Ad26.COV2.S COVID-19 vaccine or a placebo. Each CDR3 is given with its conserved first and last residue. The listing skips clone size in some rows; elsewhere it reads once, few, many or a size class.

size,J,V,CDR3
NA,TRBJ2-7,TRBV7-8,CASSFDPPSYSEQYF
NA,TRBJ2-6,TRBV7-9,CASSPPESSGANVLTF
NA,TRBJ2-3,TRBV5-5,CASSEYLRSTDTQYF
NA,TRBJ2-2,TRBV6-5,CASSYMGQGGSGELFF
NA,TRBJ1-6,TRBV19,CASNSRESNSPLHF
few,TRBJ2-7,TRBV12-3/TRBV12-4,CASSLSRNEQYF
NA,TRBJ2-6,TRBV3-1/TRBV3-2,CASLSAGANVLTF
NA,TRBJ2-7,TRBV27,CASSLSGTGYPAYEQYF
NA,TRBJ2-5,TRBV11-2,CASSLIPRGGAQETQYF
NA,TRBJ1-3,TRBV13,CASSPEGDSFRNTIYF
NA,TRBJ2-7,TRBV7-2,CASSLYLQGLDEQYF
once,TRBJ1-2,TRBV4-1,CASSQGAGRGDYGYTF
once,TRBJ2-7,TRBV19,CASSIGSDYEQYF
NA,TRBJ1-1,TRBV6-5,CASTTSGMMNTEAFF